This is a list of T cell receptor beta chains from one sample in a study of blood T cells in healthy people across ages. One entry per CDR3 protein results from TCRdb running MiXCR on the 5' RACE reads. The profile covers approximately 690,000 distinct CDR3 sequences, with 58% appearing a single time and 30% to 40% taken by the ten largest. Sample: blood. All receptors come from a man in his sixties in good health. Each CDR3 is given with its conserved first and last residue. A D gene is named only where the DNA matches it firmly. Rows give clone size only sometimes, using once, few, many, or a class for an expanded clone.

V: TRBV7-2; size: NA; J: TRBJ1-6; D: NA; CDR3: CASSLVAGYNSPLHF; DNA: TGTGCCAGCAGCTTAGTGGCAGGCTATAATTCACCCCTCCACTTT
V: TRBV7-6; size: NA; J: TRBJ2-2; D: NA; CDR3: CASSLLGYTGELFF; DNA: TGTGCCAGCAGCTTACTAGGGTACACCGGGGAGCTGTTTTTT
V: TRBV20-1; size: NA; J: TRBJ2-7; D: NA; CDR3: CSARGTPSSYEQYF; DNA: TGCAGTGCTAGAGGGACCCCGAGCTCCTACGAGCAGTACTTC
V: TRBV29-1; size: NA; J: TRBJ2-7; D: NA; CDR3: CSVVDRLIYEQYF; DNA: TGCAGCGTTGTCGACAGGTTAATCTACGAGCAGTACTTC
V: TRBV6-4; size: NA; J: TRBJ2-3; D: TRBD2; CDR3: CASSPRGSGSTDTQYF; DNA: TGTGCCAGCAGCCCCCGGGGTAGCGGGAGCACAGATACGCAGTATTTT
V: TRBV6-6; size: NA; J: TRBJ2-7; D: TRBD1; CDR3: CASSYRDSSSYEQYF; DNA: TGTGCCAGCAGTTACCGGGACAGTAGCTCCTACGAGCAGTACTTC
V: TRBV12-3/TRBV12-4; size: NA; J: TRBJ2-5; D: NA; CDR3: CASSGSSQETQYF; DNA: TGTGCCAGCAGTGGTTCGTCTCAAGAGACCCAGTACTTC
V: TRBV20-1; size: NA; J: TRBJ2-3; D: TRBD1; CDR3: CSAVVAQGMTDTQYF; DNA: TGCAGTGCTGTCGTGGCACAGGGGATGACAGATACGCAGTATTTT
V: TRBV20-1; size: NA; J: TRBJ2-3; D: TRBD1; CDR3: CSAPGQGFDTQYF; DNA: TGCAGTGCCCCGGGACAGGGGTTCGATACGCAGTATTTT
V: TRBV5-1; size: NA; J: TRBJ1-2; D: NA; CDR3: CASSLDGAGSDHYGYTF; DNA: TGCGCCAGCAGCTTGGATGGGGCAGGGAGTGATCACTATGGCTACACCTTC
V: TRBV12-5; size: few; J: TRBJ2-3; D: NA; CDR3: CASGTLGAETQYF; DNA: TGTGCTAGTGGTACCTTGGGTGCGGAAACGCAGTATTTT
V: TRBV5-1; size: NA; J: TRBJ1-2; D: TRBD1; CDR3: CASSSQGRTNYGYTF; DNA: TGCGCCAGCAGCTCACAGGGGAGGACTAACTATGGCTACACCTTC
V: TRBV7-9; size: NA; J: TRBJ2-3; D: NA; CDR3: CASSVYETDTQYF; DNA: TGTGCCAGCAGCGTATACGAGACAGATACGCAGTATTTT
V: TRBV4-1; size: NA; J: TRBJ2-1; D: NA; CDR3: CASSQDTLGSSYNEQFF; DNA: TGCGCCAGCAGCCAAGATACCCTAGGGAGCTCCTACAATGAGCAGTTCTTC
V: TRBV5-1; size: NA; J: TRBJ2-6; D: NA; CDR3: CASSLVAGAGANVLTF; DNA: TGCGCCAGCAGCTTGGTTGCAGGAGCTGGGGCCAACGTCCTGACTTTC
V: TRBV7-2; size: few; J: TRBJ1-5; D: TRBD1; CDR3: CASSLTGTGNQPQHF; DNA: TGTGCCAGCAGCTTGACAGGGACGGGCAATCAGCCCCAGCATTTT
V: TRBV20-1; size: NA; J: TRBJ1-4; D: TRBD1; CDR3: CSARSRDRGRDEKLFF; DNA: TGCAGTGCTAGGTCCCGGGACAGGGGCAGGGATGAAAAACTGTTTTTT
V: TRBV11-2; size: NA; J: TRBJ2-2; D: TRBD2; CDR3: CASSKSGGARTGELFF; DNA: TGTGCCAGCAGCAAGAGCGGGGGGGCCCGGACCGGGGAGCTGTTTTTT
V: TRBV6-2/TRBV6-3; size: NA; J: TRBJ1-4; D: TRBD1; CDR3: CASSSGTGANEKLFF; DNA: TGTGCCAGCAGTTCCGGAACAGGGGCGAATGAAAAACTGTTTTTT
V: TRBV7-9; size: NA; J: TRBJ2-3; D: NA; CDR3: CASTLGVGGTDTQYF; DNA: TGTGCCAGCACCCTAGGGGTAGGCGGCACAGATACGCAGTATTTT
V: TRBV11-2; size: once; J: TRBJ1-2; D: NA; CDR3: CASTSEVGYGYTF; DNA: TGTGCCAGCACGAGTGAGGTCGGCTATGGCTACACCTTC
V: TRBV7-2; size: many; J: TRBJ2-5; D: TRBD2; CDR3: CASALAGGRQETQYF; DNA: TGTGCCAGCGCCCTAGCGGGGGGCCGCCAAGAGACCCAGTACTTC
V: TRBV2; size: NA; J: TRBJ2-3; D: TRBD2; CDR3: CASSYRLAGQADTQYF; DNA: TGTGCCAGCAGTTATCGACTAGCGGGCCAGGCTGATACGCAGTATTTT
V: TRBV7-9; size: NA; J: TRBJ2-5; D: NA; CDR3: CASSVPGHRETQYF; DNA: TGTGCCAGCAGCGTCCCGGGCCACCGAGAGACCCAGTACTTC
V: TRBV29-1; size: NA; J: TRBJ1-1; D: NA; CDR3: CSVATGRGTEAFF; DNA: TGCAGCGTCGCTACAGGGCGAGGCACTGAAGCTTTCTTT